The 9 T cell receptor beta chains below were found in one sample sequenced in a study of shared clonotypes between healthy human individuals. Libraries were prepared by immunoSEQ multiplex PCR; TCRdb keeps only in-frame clonotypes and omits some of them. The sample holds fewer than 600,000 clones, roughly 80% seen once. Input material: PBMCs. Every receptor here comes from a woman between 40 and 55 years old in good health. Some clones in this sample may be carry-over from other donors' samples.

In this sample, this clone turned up once. A read error is likely here: a far larger clone is one base away. The chain has TRBV7-9 and TRBJ2-1, with D unresolved. Trimming left V 2 bases short and J 6 bases short, with 11 bases between. Germline CDR1 SEHNR, CDR2 FQNEAQ (reference sequence). The CDR3 loop spans 14 amino acids. In nucleotides, the CDR3 is TGTGCCAGCAGCTTACTGACGGGTAGCAATGAGCAGTTCTTC. It codes for CASSLLTGSNEQFF.

The V gene is TRBV28, the J gene TRBJ2-2, with D perhaps being TRBD1 or TRBD2 (5 bases each). The CDR3 has 15 amino acids. The ends were cut back, 5 bases at V and 2 bases at J, with 12 bases in the middle. Looked up from germline, CDR1 is MDHEN and CDR2 is SYDVKM. CDR3 in amino acids: CASSGDGPNTGELFF. Written as DNA, the CDR3 is TGTGCCAGCAGTGGGGACGGACCAAACACCGGGGAGCTGTTTTTT.

As to this clone: A far more abundant clone sits one base away, making this likely a read error. Other DNA sequences in the same sample also yield this CDR3. This chain uses TRBV29-1 with TRBJ2-7; D is perhaps TRBD1 or TRBD2 (5 bases each). The V gene lost 0 bases and the J gene lost 4 bases, with 13 bases spanning the gap. The CDR3 contains 14 residues. The V gene's germline CDR1 is SQVTM and CDR2 ANQGSEA. In nucleotides, the CDR3 is TGCAGCGTTGAAGATGGGAGACAGAGTTACGAGCAGTACTTC. Residues: CSVEDGRQSYEQYF.

The chain's CDR3 is CASRGDPTRVSYEQYF. The CDR3 DNA reads as TGTGCCAGCAGAGGCGATCCGACAAGGGTCTCCTACGAGCAGTACTTC. The chain carries TRBV27 and TRBJ2-7; D is unresolved. V was shortened by 6 bases and J by 0 bases, with 18 bases between the two germline ends. CDR1 is MNHEY and CDR2 is SMNVEV in the germline V gene (reference sequence). The CDR3 has 16 residues.

The gene calls are TRBV4-1 and TRBJ1-1; TRBD1 aligns across 9 bases. CDR1 is MGHRA and CDR2 is YSYEKL in the germline V gene. Losses at the gene ends were 9 bases for V and 0 bases for J; bases not matched to a gene: 11. CDR3 length: 16 amino acids. The CDR3 nucleotides are TGCGCCAGTGGGACAGGGATAGACTATCTGAACACTGAAGCTTTCTTT. Residues: CASGTGIDYLNTEAFF.

Note on this clone: A far larger clone lies a single base away; this is likely a read error. In DNA form, the CDR3 reads TGTGCCAGCACCTTCACACCTGACTCCGGGAGTGAGCAGTTCTTC. It translates to CASTFTPDSGSEQFF. The chain carries TRBV6-5 and TRBJ2-1; perhaps TRBD2 as D (6 bases). The CDR3 is 15 residues long. Between the trimmed V and J ends, which lost 7 bases and 9 bases, there was a span of 22 bases. The V gene's germline CDR1 is MNHEY and CDR2 SVGAGI.

The V call is TRBV5-1, the J call TRBJ2-2, with 11 nucleotides matching TRBD1. The CDR3 sequence is 15 residues long. CDR1 SGHRS and CDR2 YFSETQ come from the germline V gene. Trimming cost V 5 bases and J 4 bases; bases outside gene matches: 4. Here the CDR3 DNA reads TGCGCCAGCAGAACCGGGACAGGGGGCACCGGGGAGCTGTTTTTT. It yields the protein CASRTGTGGTGELFF. Variable domain in full (rest from reference TRBV5-1 and TRBJ2-2): KAGVTQTPRYLIKTRGQQVTLSCSPISGHRSVSWYQQTPGQGLQFLFEYFSETQRNKGNFPGRFSGRQFSNSRSEMNVSTLELGDSALYLCASRTGTGGTGELFFGEGSRLTVL.

This sequence joins TRBV9 and TRBJ2-1; 8 nucleotides line up with TRBD2. The CDR3 runs 14 residues. Germline V gene sequence: CDR1 SGDLS, CDR2 YYNGEE. Trimming took 2 bases from V and 6 from J; bases not matched to a gene: 4. The CDR3 nucleotides read TGTGCCAGCAGCGTTACGGGAGGGATCAATGAGCAGTTCTTC. Translated, it gives CASSVTGGINEQFF.

V and J are TRBV6-6 and TRBJ1-2; 10 positions match TRBD1. The ends lost 6 bases at V and 1 base at J; junction bases unmatched: 5. The CDR3 extends over 15 amino acids. Germline CDR1 and CDR2: MNHNY and SVGAGI (reference sequence). In nucleotides, the CDR3 is TGTGCCAGCAGACTCCGGACAGGGGGTAACTATGGCTACACCTTC. Its protein product is CASRLRTGGNYGYTF.